The clone carrying this T cell receptor beta chain was counted at least ten times. Antigen specificity is unknown. Amplified regions were TCR beta CDR3 sequences from RNA transcripts. A set of HTBI primers served as the primers for a first-round RT-PCR of the TCR CDR3. TCRdb reanalysed the multiplex PCR reads using MiXCR and keeps one entry per CDR3 protein. In the table there are roughly 500,000 distinct CDR3 sequences, about 43% of which are singletons. The data derive from a study of T cells in Graves' hyperthyroidism and ophthalmopathy. Study-wide points: The majority of expanded thyroid clonotypes above 0.001 also appeared in blood. Using 13 V-J features, a model discriminated ophthalmopathy from stable hyperthyroidism.

The source is an adult woman with Graves' disease, either hyperthyroidism or ophthalmopathy (not recorded which). The sample consisted of peripheral blood or thyroid tissue (not recorded which).

CDR3 in amino acids: CASRGQGSFWGYF. CDR3 nucleotide sequence: TGTGCCAGCAGGGGACAGGGATCCTTCTGGGGGTACTTC. The chain links TRBV2 to TRBJ2-7, with TRBD1 identical over 9 bases. The CDR3 spans 13 residues. Germline assignment: CDR1 SNHLY and CDR2 FYNNEI. V was pared by 6 bases and J by 12 bases, with 12 bases of the junction left unmatched.